Presented here are 27 T cell receptor beta chains from one specimen sequenced in a study of blood T cells in healthy people across ages. For the second PCR, which ran for about 6 to 11 cycles, a sample-barcoded 5' primer and a J-beta primer mix were used. TCRdb re-called the 5' RACE reads with MiXCR, one entry per CDR3 protein. This repertoire shows 550,000 to 750,000 distinct CDR3 sequences, under 25% found once; its top ten account for 3.6%. The sample taken for sequencing was blood. Every receptor here comes from a man aged 70 or older in good health.

V is TRBV6-5 and J is TRBJ1-2; 10 nucleotides match TRBD1. Per the germline V gene, CDR1 is MNHEY and CDR2 is SVGAGI. J was trimmed by 8 bases and V by 0 bases; bases with no gene match: 6. This CDR3 has 15 residues. The CDR3 region is CASSYSGQGLEGYTF. For the CDR3, the DNA is TGTGCCAGCAGTTACTCGGGACAGGGGTTAGAGGGCTACACCTTC.

This clonotype was counted only a few times. The rearrangement links TRBV12-3 or TRBV12-4 to TRBJ2-5; a possible D gene is TRBD2 (5 bases). CDR3 length equals 13 residues. Trimming stripped 7 bases from V and 5 bases from J, with 14 bases between. CDR3 protein: CASNDYTRETQYF. CDR3 coding DNA: TGTGCCAGCAACGACTATACGCGGGAGACCCAGTACTTC.

This rearrangement joins TRBV4-3 to TRBJ2-3, with D unclear. The CDR3 runs to 14 residues. Trimming took off 0 bases at V and 2 bases at J, with 6 bases between the two ends. CDR1 LGHNA and CDR2 YSLEER come from the germline V gene. As DNA, the CDR3 is TGCGCCAGCAGCCAAGATGGGCCCACAGATACGCAGTATTTT. Protein sequence: CASSQDGPTDTQYF.

The V call is TRBV4-3, the J call TRBJ1-1, with D tentatively TRBD1 (6 bases). With 4 bases removed from V and 3 bases from J, the gap between germline ends came to 12 bases. Germline V CDR1 and CDR2: LGHNA, YSLEER. The length of the CDR3 is 14 residues. The CDR3 DNA is TGCGCCAGCAGCCTGACAGGACCCTACACTGAAGCTTTCTTT. Amino acids: CASSLTGPYTEAFF.

This clonotype was picked up a small number of times. The chain couples TRBV7-6 to TRBJ2-2, with 11 bases matching TRBD2. The trim removed 5 bases at V and 1 base at J, leaving 3 bases unmatched. CDR3 size: 16 residues. Germline V gives CDR1 SGHVS, CDR2 FNYEAQ. This CDR3 reads CASSGLAGLNTGELFF. The CDR3 DNA reads as TGTGCCAGCAGCGGACTAGCGGGTCTGAACACCGGGGAGCTGTTTTTT.

In this sample, this clonotype turned up a few times. The V gene is TRBV3-1, the J gene TRBJ2-5, with D hard to call. The J call may be wrong; the DNA end is better matched by TRBJ2-1. The V gene's germline CDR1 is LGHDT and CDR2 YNNKEL (reference sequence). The CDR3 is 16 amino acids. DNA of the CDR3: TGTGCCAGCAGCCAAGTTATCAGCGTGGGGTTGAATGAGCAGTTCTTC. As protein: CASSQVISVGLNEQFF.

The chain is built from TRBV3-1 and TRBJ2-5; D gene uncertain. V was pared by 1 base and J by 4 bases, with 10 bases between. Germline V gives CDR1 LGHDT, CDR2 YNNKEL (reference sequence). This CDR3 region has 14 residues. CDR3 sequence (DNA): TGTGCCAGCAGCCAAGTGAACCCACGAGAGACCCAGTACTTC. Its protein product is CASSQVNPRETQYF.

This clonotype was seen only a few times. This chain links TRBV6-4 with TRBJ1-2; D gene unclear. This CDR3 region has 13 residues. The V and J ends lost 0 bases and 5 bases respectively, with 7 bases between them. Germline V gene lookup returns CDR1 MRHNA and CDR2 SNTAGT. For the CDR3, the DNA is TGTGCCAGCAGTGACTCAGGTGGATATGGCTACACCTTC. Translating gives CASSDSGGYGYTF.

V and J are TRBV7-2 and TRBJ2-4; tentative D call: TRBD2 (6 bases). Germline V gene data show CDR1 as SGHTA and CDR2 as FQGNSA. The CDR3 is made up of 15 amino acids. The V gene lost 8 bases and the J gene lost 0 bases, with 14 bases spanning the gap. CDR3 residues: CASGSGGLAKNIQYF. The CDR3 nucleotides are TGTGCCAGCGGCTCCGGAGGGCTAGCCAAAAACATTCAGTACTTC.

In its sample, this clonotype was seen many times. The chain has TRBV28 and TRBJ2-4; possible D gene TRBD2, 6 bases. Germline values: CDR1 MDHEN, CDR2 SYDVKM. Trimming shortened V by 3 bases and J by 10 bases, and 16 bases separated the two germline ends. The CDR3 sequence is 14 residues long. Written as DNA, the CDR3 is TGTGCCAGCAGTTTCACCACGCGGGACCGGATTCAGTACTTC. Its protein is CASSFTTRDRIQYF.

The chain links TRBV5-5 to TRBJ1-5; the D gene is possibly TRBD1 (5 bases). From germline, CDR1 is SGHKS and CDR2 YYEKEE (reference sequence). Trimming pared 0 bases from V and 0 bases from J, leaving 13 bases between. The CDR3 is 17 amino acids. The CDR3, as DNA: TGTGCCAGCAGCTTGGTACAGGTCAGTAATAGCAATCAGCCCCAGCATTTT. As protein: CASSLVQVSNSNQPQHF.

This chain joins TRBV29-1 and TRBJ1-1; 8 nucleotides agree with TRBD1. The V gene's germline CDR1 is SQVTM and CDR2 ANQGSEA. V trimming: 7 bases; J trimming: 6 bases; junction bases outside the gene matches: 10. This CDR3 has 13 amino acids. The CDR3 spells CSGLTGGGAEAFF. DNA for the CDR3: TGCAGCGGCCTTACAGGGGGGGGGGCTGAAGCTTTCTTT.

The rearrangement links TRBV7-9 to TRBJ1-5, with D hard to call. Trimming took 5 bases from V and 2 from J, leaving 13 bases between them. Germline CDR1 is SEHNR and CDR2 is FQNEAQ (reference sequence). The CDR3 contains 15 residues. DNA for the CDR3: TGTGCCAGCAGCCCGCCCGGCGGGGGCAATCAGCCCCAGCATTTT. Translating it yields CASSPPGGGNQPQHF.

This rearrangement joins TRBV15 to TRBJ1-1; D unclear. The CDR3 sequence is 15 residues long. The V end lost 5 bases, the J end lost 3 bases, and 16 bases lay between the germline ends. Germline lookup yields CDR1 LNHNV and CDR2 YYDKDF (reference sequence). CDR3 DNA: TGTGCCACCAGCCCCCGTGGTAAGTGGGACACTGAAGCTTTCTTT. The encoded protein is CATSPRGKWDTEAFF.

The gene calls are TRBV20-1 and TRBJ2-3, with a weak D call TRBD2 (6 bases). This CDR3 has 12 amino acids. V gave up 3 bases and J gave up 6 bases, with 10 bases separating them. CDR1 is DFQATT and CDR2 is SNEGSKA in the germline V gene (reference sequence). CDR3 sequence (DNA): TGCAGTGCTAGGACTAGGGCGGATACGCAGTATTTT. It codes for CSARTRADTQYF.

The V call is TRBV6-1, the J call TRBJ2-1; 7 bases are a match to TRBD2. Losses at the gene ends were 7 bases for V and 3 bases for J; bases not matched to a gene: 6. This CDR3 has 14 amino acids. Germline CDR1 and CDR2: MNHNS and SASEGT. Here the CDR3 DNA reads TGTGCCAGCACTAGAGCGGGAAGCTACAATGAGCAGTTCTTC. This gives the protein CASTRAGSYNEQFF.

This chain connects TRBV4-3 to TRBJ1-4; 8 bases fit TRBD1. Germline CDR1 reads LGHNA; CDR2 reads YSLEER. This CDR3 comprises 15 residues. The V gene end was trimmed by 0 bases and the J gene end by 8 bases; junction bases not matched to a gene: 5. The CDR3 is CASSQDSRDREKLFF. The CDR3 region has the DNA TGCGCCAGCAGCCAAGATTCTCGGGACAGGGAAAAACTGTTTTTT.

This clonotype was observed many times. The V gene is TRBV10-3, the J gene TRBJ2-1, with a possible D match to TRBD2 (5 bases). Trimming shortened V by 3 bases and J by 9 bases, and 9 bases separated the two germline ends. The CDR3 totals 12 residues. The germline gives CDR1 ENHRY, CDR2 SYGVKD. CDR3 nucleotides: TGTGCCATCAGTGACCGGGGAGCTGAGCAGTTCTTC. It yields the protein CAISDRGAEQFF.

This clonotype was detected only a few times. The CDR3 here is CASSRTGYVAYEQYF. CDR3 coding DNA: TGTGCCAGCAGCCGGACGGGCTATGTTGCCTACGAGCAGTACTTC. The chain joins TRBV7-8 to TRBJ2-7; D unclear. The ends were cut back, 5 bases at V and 2 bases at J, with 16 bases in the middle. Per the germline V gene, CDR1 is SGHVS and CDR2 is FQNEAQ. The CDR3 length is 15 residues.

This clonotype was seen more than once but under ten times. This chain uses TRBV7-2 with TRBJ1-6; D is unclear. This CDR3 has 18 amino acids. V shed 1 base and J shed 3 bases, with 16 bases lying between them. Germline V lookup: CDR1 SGHTA, CDR2 FQGNSA. CDR3 sequence reads: CASSLGQALRGYNSPLHF. In DNA, the CDR3 is TGTGCCAGCAGCTTAGGGCAAGCTTTACGGGGCTATAATTCACCCCTCCACTTT.

This clonotype has more than one count but fewer than ten. The chain combines TRBV7-9 with TRBJ2-7; 9 nucleotides match TRBD2. Germline-derived CDR1 and CDR2 are SEHNR and FQNEAQ (reference sequence). The V gene end was trimmed by 5 bases and the J gene end by 2 bases; junction bases not matched to a gene: 7. CDR3 length equals 15 residues. The CDR3 loop reads CASSAQTSGAYEQYF. CDR3 nucleotide sequence: TGTGCCAGCAGCGCCCAGACTAGCGGAGCCTACGAGCAGTACTTC.

This clonotype occurred a few times. The chain is built from TRBV28 and TRBJ2-5, with D uncertain. The germline V gene encodes CDR1 MDHEN and CDR2 SYDVKM. This CDR3 contains 12 residues. Trimming removed 2 bases from V and 11 bases from J, with 12 bases in between. Here the CDR3 DNA reads TGTGCCAGCAGTTTACCCCTCCTGGGGCAGTACTTC. Translated: CASSLPLLGQYF.

The rearrangement joins TRBV3-1 to TRBJ2-7; D gene unclear. The CDR3 covers 11 residues. Trimming took off 2 bases at V and 6 bases at J, with 5 bases between the two ends. Germline V gene data show CDR1 as LGHDT and CDR2 as YNNKEL (reference sequence). The CDR3 DNA follows: TGTGCCAGCAGCCAACTTGGCGAGCAGTACTTC. It translates to CASSQLGEQYF.

This clonotype was recorded a few times. The V call is TRBV28, the J call TRBJ2-7; weak D call: TRBD1 (7 bases). Germline V gives CDR1 MDHEN, CDR2 SYDVKM. V was clipped by 2 bases and J by 7 bases, with 21 bases between them. The CDR3 has 16 amino acids. The CDR3 sequence is CASSLLLSGQDEEQYF. The CDR3 DNA sequence: TGTGCCAGCAGTTTACTTCTTAGCGGACAGGATGAAGAGCAGTACTTC.

There are a few counts of this clonotype. This chain connects TRBV27 to TRBJ1-4; D unclear. Trimming stripped 3 bases from V and 2 bases from J, with 7 bases between. The CDR3 runs 14 residues. Germline CDR1 is MNHEY and CDR2 is SMNVEV (reference sequence). CDR3 sequence (DNA): TGTGCCAGCAGTTTTACACAGACTAATGAAAAACTGTTTTTT. It encodes CASSFTQTNEKLFF.

This clonotype was observed a few times. The CDR3 coding sequence is TGCGCCAGCAGCTTTGGCGGGGATTCCTACAATGAGCAGTTCTTC. Amino acids: CASSFGGDSYNEQFF. V usage is TRBV5-1 and J usage is TRBJ2-1; tentatively, D is TRBD2 (6 bases). Germline lookup yields CDR1 SGHRS and CDR2 YFSETQ. The V end was cut by 2 bases, the J end by 1 base, with 10 bases between. CDR3 length: 15 residues. The full variable domain, in which reference TRBV5-1 and TRBJ2-1 provide the parts outside the CDR3, is KAGVTQTPRYLIKTRGQQVTLSCSPISGHRSVSWYQQTPGQGLQFLFEYFSETQRNKGNFPGRFSGRQFSNSRSEMNVSTLELGDSALYLCASSFGGDSYNEQFFGPGTRLTVL.

The chain couples TRBV29-1 to TRBJ1-5; D remains unclear. The ends were cut back, 4 bases at V and 5 bases at J, with 18 bases in the middle. Germline V gene lookup returns CDR1 SQVTM and CDR2 ANQGSEA. The CDR3 is 15 residues long. CDR3 in amino acids: CSVVMAPGSHQPQHF. In DNA form, the CDR3 reads TGCAGCGTTGTGATGGCCCCGGGGAGTCATCAGCCCCAGCATTTT.